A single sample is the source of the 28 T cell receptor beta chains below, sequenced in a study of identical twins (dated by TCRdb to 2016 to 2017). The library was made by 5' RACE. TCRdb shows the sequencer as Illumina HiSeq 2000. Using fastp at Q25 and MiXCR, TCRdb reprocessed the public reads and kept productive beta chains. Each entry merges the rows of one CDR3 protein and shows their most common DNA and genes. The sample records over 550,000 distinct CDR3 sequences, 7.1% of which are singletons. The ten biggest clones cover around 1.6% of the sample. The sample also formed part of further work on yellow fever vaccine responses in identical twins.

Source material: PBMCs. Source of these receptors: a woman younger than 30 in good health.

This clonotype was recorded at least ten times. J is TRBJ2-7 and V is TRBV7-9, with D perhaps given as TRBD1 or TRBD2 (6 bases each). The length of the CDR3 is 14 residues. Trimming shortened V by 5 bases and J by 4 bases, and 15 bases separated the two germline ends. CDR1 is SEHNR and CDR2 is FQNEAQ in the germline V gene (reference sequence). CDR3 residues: CASSGGTPLYEQYV. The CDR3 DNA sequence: TGTGCCAGCAGCGGCGGGACACCATTGTACGAGCAGTACGTC.

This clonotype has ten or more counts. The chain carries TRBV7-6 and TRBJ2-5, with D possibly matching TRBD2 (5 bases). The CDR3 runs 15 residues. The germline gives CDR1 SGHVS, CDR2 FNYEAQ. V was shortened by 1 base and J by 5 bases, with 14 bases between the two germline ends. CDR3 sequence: CASSLVFARGETQYF. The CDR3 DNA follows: TGTGCCAGCAGCTTAGTTTTCGCACGGGGTGAGACCCAGTACTTC.

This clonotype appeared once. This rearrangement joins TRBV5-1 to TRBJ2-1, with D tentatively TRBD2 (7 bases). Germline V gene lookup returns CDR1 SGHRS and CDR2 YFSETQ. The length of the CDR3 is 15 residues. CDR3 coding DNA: TGCGCTAGTCAAGCTGCTGGCGGGGGCAACAATGAGCAGTTCTTC. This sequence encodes CASQAAGGGNNEQFF.

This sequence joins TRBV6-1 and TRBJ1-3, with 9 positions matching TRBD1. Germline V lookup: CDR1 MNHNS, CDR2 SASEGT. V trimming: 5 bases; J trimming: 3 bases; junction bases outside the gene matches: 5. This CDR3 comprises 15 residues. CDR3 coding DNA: TGTGCCAGCAGTACCGGACAGGGGATTGGAAACACCATATATTTT. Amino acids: CASSTGQGIGNTIYF.

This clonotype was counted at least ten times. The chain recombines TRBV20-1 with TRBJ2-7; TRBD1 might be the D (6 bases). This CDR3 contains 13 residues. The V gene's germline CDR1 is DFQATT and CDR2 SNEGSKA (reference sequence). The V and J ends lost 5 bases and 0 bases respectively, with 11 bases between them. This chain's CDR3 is CSALTTGSYEQYF. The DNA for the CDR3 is TGCAGTGCTTTAACGACAGGCTCCTACGAGCAGTACTTC.

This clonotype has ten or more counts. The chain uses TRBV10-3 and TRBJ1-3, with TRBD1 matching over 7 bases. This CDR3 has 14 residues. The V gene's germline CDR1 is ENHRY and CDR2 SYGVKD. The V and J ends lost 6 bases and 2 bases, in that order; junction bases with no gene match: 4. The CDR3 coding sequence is TGTGCCATCAGACTCGGGACAGCTGGAAACACCATATATTTT. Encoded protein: CAIRLGTAGNTIYF.

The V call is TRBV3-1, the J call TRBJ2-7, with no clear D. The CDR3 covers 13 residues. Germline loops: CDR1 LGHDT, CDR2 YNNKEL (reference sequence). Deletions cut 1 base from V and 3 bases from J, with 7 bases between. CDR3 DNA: TGTGCCAGCAGCCAAGCCAGGCACTACGAGCAGTACGTC. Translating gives CASSQARHYEQYV.

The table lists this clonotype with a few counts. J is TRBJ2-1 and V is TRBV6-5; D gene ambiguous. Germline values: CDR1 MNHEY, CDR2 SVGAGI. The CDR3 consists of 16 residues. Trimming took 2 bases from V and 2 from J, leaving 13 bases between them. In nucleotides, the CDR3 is TGTGCCAGCAGTTACGTGGCAATTCCTGCCTACAATGAGCAGTTCTTC. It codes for CASSYVAIPAYNEQFF.

The CDR3 loop reads CASSRDIMNTEAFF. As DNA, the CDR3 is TGTGCCAGCAGCCGGGACATAATGAACACTGAAGCTTTCTTT. The rearrangement joins TRBV7-2 to TRBJ1-1; a possible D gene is TRBD1 (6 bases). This CDR3 comprises 14 residues. Per germline, CDR1 SGHTA and CDR2 FQGNSA. V lost 5 bases and J 0 bases, leaving 10 bases between the germline ends.

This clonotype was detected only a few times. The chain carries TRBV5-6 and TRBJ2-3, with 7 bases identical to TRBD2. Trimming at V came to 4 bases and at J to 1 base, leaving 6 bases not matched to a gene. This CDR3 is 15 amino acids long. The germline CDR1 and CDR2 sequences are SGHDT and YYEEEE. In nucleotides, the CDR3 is TGTGCCAGCAGCGTCAAGCGGGGAGGCACAGATACGCAGTATTTT. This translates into CASSVKRGGTDTQYF. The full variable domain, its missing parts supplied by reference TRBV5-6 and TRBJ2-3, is DAGVTQSPTHLIKTRGQQVTLRCSPKSGHDTVSWYQQALGQGPQFIFQYYEEEERQRGNFPDRFSGHQFPNYSSELNVNALLLGDSALYLCASSVKRGGTDTQYFGPGTRLTVL.

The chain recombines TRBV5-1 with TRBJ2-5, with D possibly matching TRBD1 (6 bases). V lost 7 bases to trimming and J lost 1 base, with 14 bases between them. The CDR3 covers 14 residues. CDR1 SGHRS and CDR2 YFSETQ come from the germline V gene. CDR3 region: CASGNRELQETQYF. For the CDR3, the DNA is TGCGCCAGCGGCAACAGGGAACTCCAAGAGACCCAGTACTTC. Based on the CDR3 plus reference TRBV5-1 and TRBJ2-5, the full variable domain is KAGVTQTPRYLIKTRGQQVTLSCSPISGHRSVSWYQQTPGQGLQFLFEYFSETQRNKGNFPGRFSGRQFSNSRSEMNVSTLELGDSALYLCASGNRELQETQYFGPGTRLLVL.

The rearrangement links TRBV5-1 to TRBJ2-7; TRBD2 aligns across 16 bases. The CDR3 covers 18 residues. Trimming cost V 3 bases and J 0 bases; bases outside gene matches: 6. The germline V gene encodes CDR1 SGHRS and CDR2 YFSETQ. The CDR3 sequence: CASSSGLAGGPGSYEQYF. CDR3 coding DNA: TGCGCCAGCAGCTCGGGACTAGCGGGAGGGCCAGGCTCCTACGAGCAGTACTTC.

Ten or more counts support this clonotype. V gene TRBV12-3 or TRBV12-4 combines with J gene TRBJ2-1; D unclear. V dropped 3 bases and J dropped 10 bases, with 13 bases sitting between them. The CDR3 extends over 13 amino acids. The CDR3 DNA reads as TGTGCCAGCAGTTTGAAGAGTCAGAAAGAGCAGTTCTTC. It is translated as CASSLKSQKEQFF.

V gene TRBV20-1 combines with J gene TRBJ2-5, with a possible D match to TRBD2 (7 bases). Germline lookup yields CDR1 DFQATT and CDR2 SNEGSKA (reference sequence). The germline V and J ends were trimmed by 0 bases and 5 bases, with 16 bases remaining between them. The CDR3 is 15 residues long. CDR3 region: CSARDGGRGGETQYF. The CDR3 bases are TGCAGTGCTAGAGATGGTGGTAGGGGGGGTGAGACCCAGTACTTC.

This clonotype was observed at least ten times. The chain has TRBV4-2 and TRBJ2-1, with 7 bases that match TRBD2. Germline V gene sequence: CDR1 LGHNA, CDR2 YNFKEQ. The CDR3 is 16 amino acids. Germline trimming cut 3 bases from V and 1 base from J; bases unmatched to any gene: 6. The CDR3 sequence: CASSQGGLESYNEQFF. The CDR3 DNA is TGTGCCAGCAGCCAGGGTGGACTAGAGTCCTACAATGAGCAGTTCTTC.

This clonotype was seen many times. In DNA form, the CDR3 reads TGTGCCAGCAGTCCCGCTTCCAAGCAGTACTTC. This gives the protein CASSPASKQYF. The chain joins TRBV12-3 or TRBV12-4 to TRBJ2-7; D uncertain. CDR3 length: 11 amino acids. V was shortened by 5 bases and J by 8 bases, with 10 bases between the two germline ends.

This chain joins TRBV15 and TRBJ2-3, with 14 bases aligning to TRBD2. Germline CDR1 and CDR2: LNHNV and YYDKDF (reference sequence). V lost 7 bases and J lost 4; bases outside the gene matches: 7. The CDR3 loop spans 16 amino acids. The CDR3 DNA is TGTGCCACCACTTGGGGACTAGCGGGAGTGTCAGATACGCAGTATTTT. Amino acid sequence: CATTWGLAGVSDTQYF.

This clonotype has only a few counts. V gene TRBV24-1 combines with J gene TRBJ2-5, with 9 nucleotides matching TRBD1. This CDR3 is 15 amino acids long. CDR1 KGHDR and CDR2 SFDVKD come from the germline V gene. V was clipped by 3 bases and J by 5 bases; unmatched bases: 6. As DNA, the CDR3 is TGTGCCACCAGTGATACGGGGACAGGGCGGGAGACCCAGTACTTC. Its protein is CATSDTGTGRETQYF.

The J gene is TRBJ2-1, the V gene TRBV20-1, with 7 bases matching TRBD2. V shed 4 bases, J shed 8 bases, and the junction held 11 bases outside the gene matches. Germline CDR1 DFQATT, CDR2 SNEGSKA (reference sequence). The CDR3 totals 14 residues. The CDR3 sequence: CSANPPLATHEQFF. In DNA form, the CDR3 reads TGCAGTGCTAACCCCCCACTAGCGACCCATGAGCAGTTCTTC.

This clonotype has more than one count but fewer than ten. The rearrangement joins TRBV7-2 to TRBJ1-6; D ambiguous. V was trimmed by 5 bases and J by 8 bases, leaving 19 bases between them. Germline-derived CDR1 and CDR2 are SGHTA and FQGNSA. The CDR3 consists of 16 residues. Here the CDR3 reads CASSPSSLSTDSPLHF. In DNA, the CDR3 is TGTGCCAGCAGCCCAAGCTCCCTTAGTACGGATTCACCCCTCCACTTT.

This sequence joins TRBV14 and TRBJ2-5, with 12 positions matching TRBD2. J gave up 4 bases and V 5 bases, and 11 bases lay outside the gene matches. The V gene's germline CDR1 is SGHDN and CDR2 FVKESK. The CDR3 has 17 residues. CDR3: CASSDQTSGSPVETQYF. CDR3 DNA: TGTGCCAGCAGCGACCAGACTAGCGGGAGCCCCGTAGAGACCCAGTACTTC.

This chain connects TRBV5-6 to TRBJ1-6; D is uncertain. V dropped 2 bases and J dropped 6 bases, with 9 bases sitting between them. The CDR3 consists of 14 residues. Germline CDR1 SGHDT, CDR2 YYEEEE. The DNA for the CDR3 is TGTGCCAGCAGCTTCCCAGGATCTAATTCACCCCTCCACTTT. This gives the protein CASSFPGSNSPLHF.

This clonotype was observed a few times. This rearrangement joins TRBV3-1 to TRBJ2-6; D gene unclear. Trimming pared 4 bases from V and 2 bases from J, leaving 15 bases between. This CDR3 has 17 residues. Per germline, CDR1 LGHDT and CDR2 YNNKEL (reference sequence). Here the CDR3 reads CASSPSPLKAGANVLTF. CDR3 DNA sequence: TGTGCCAGCAGCCCCTCCCCCCTAAAGGCTGGGGCCAACGTCCTGACTTTC.

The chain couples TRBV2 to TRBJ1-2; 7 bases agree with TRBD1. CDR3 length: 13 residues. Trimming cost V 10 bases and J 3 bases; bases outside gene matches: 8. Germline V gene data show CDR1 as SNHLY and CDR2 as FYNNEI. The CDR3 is CATWDSPHYGYTF. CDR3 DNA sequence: TGTGCCACCTGGGACAGTCCTCACTATGGCTACACCTTC.

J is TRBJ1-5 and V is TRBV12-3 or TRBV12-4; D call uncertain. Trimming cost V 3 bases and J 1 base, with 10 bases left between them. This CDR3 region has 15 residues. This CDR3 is CASSLWEGSNQPQHF. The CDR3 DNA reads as TGTGCCAGCAGTTTGTGGGAAGGGAGCAATCAGCCCCAGCATTTT.

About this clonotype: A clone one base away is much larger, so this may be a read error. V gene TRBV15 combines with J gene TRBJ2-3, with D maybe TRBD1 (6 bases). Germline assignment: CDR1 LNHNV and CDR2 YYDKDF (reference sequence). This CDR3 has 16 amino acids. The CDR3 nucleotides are TGTGCCACCAGCAGAGATCTTGGCAGGGGAATAGATTCGCAGTATTTT. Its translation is CATSRDLGRGIDSQYF.

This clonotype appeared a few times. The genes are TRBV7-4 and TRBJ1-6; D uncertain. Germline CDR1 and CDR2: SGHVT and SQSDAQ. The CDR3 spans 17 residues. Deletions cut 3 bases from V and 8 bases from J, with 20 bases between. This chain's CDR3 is CASSFSPRTVKDSPLHF. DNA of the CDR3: TGTGCCAGCAGCTTTAGCCCCCGGACGGTGAAAGATTCACCCCTCCACTTT.

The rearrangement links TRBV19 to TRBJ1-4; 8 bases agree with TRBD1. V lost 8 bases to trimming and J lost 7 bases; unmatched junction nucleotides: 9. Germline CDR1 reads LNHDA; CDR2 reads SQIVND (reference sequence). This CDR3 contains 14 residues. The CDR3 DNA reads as TGTGCCAGTCCTGACAGGGGCAGTGCTGAAAAACTGTTTTTT. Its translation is CASPDRGSAEKLFF.